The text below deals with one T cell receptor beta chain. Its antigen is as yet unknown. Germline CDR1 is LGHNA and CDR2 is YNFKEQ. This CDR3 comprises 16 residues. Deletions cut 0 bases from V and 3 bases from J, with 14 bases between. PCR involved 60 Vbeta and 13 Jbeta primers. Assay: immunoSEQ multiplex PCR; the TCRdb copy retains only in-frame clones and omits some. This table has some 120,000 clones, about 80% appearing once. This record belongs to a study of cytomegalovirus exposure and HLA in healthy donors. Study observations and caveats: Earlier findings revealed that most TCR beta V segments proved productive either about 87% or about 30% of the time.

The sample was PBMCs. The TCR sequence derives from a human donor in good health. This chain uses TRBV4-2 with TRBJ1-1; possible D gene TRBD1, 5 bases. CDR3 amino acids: CASSQDIGGVDTEAFF. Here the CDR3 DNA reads TGTGCCAGCAGCCAAGACATCGGGGGGGTTGACACTGAAGCTTTCTTT.